This record concerns one T cell receptor (beta chain) sequence. Its antigen is not identified. A read error may be the cause here, since a much bigger clone is one base away. No conserved phenylalanine or tryptophan ends this CDR3, so it is likely a read error. This sample is drawn from a study of T cells in Graves' hyperthyroidism and ophthalmopathy. CDR3 size: 16 residues. Trimming cost V 0 bases and J 5 bases, with 14 bases left between them. In germline, CDR1 is LNHNV, CDR2 YYDKDF (reference sequence). Stable hyperthyroidism: no ophthalmopathy progression over 18 months of follow-up. Lactation, pregnancy, other autoimmune disease or uncontrolled infection excluded patients. Template material for amplifying TCR beta CDR3 regions consisted of RNA transcripts. The HTBI primer set was used in a first-round RT-PCR of the TCR CDR3. One entry per CDR3 protein, called by TCRdb with MiXCR from the multiplex PCR reads. The table has approximately 46,000 distinct CDR3 sequences, around half seen once.

Study-wide results and limits: Blood also showed most of the thyroid clonotypes that were expanded above 0.001. Prediction of ophthalmopathy progression came a median 6.5 months pre-onset.

Sequencing was done on a sample of peripheral blood or thyroid tissue (not recorded which). The gene calls are TRBV15 and TRBJ1-5; D uncertain. The TCR originated in a woman in her fifties or sixties with Graves' hyperthyroidism. This CDR3 is CATSRDTLGQDQPQHL. The CDR3 region has the DNA TGTGCCACCAGCAGAGATACGTTAGGGCAGGATCAGCCCCAGCATCTT.